The 2 T cell receptor beta chains reported below all come from one sample, sequenced in a study of blood T cells in healthy people across ages. Primers used in a second PCR of about 7 to 12 cycles were a sample-barcoded 5' primer and a J-beta primer mix. One entry per CDR3 protein results from TCRdb running MiXCR on the 5' RACE reads. The table shows 1.5 million to 2 million distinct CDR3 sequences, with 39% occurring only once. Specimen: blood. These receptors all come from a human donor in good health.

This chain links TRBV4-1 with TRBJ2-1; 7 bases are a match to TRBD1. The V segment lost 1 base and the J segment 8 bases; nucleotides outside the gene matches: 5. CDR1 is MGHRA and CDR2 is YSYEKL in the germline V gene. The CDR3 is 14 residues long. CDR3 loop: CASSQVRGRDEQFF. The DNA for the CDR3 is TGCGCCAGCAGCCAAGTGAGGGGGCGGGATGAGCAGTTCTTC.

Comments on this clonotype: As the CDR3 is not closed by the conserved phenylalanine or tryptophan, this likely results from a read error. This chain uses TRBV20-1 with TRBJ2-6, with a weak D call TRBD1 (5 bases). CDR3 length: 19 residues. Germline V gene sequence: CDR1 DFQATT, CDR2 SNEGSKA (reference sequence). V was cut by 1 base and J by 0 bases, with 19 bases left in between. The CDR3 loop reads CSARGRKGVPLSGANVLTV. As DNA, the CDR3 is TGCAGTGCTAGAGGTCGGAAAGGGGTTCCTCTCTCTGGGGCCAACGTCCTGACTGTC.